This T cell receptor beta chain was captured by sequencing in a study of post-analysis software for immune sequencing data. Regarding the study as a whole: In multiple sclerosis, normalized Chao1 diversity was significantly below that of controls. In patients, roughly 5 TRBV segments were more frequent than in controls, with TRBV5-6, TRBV5-1 and TRBV20-1 among them. The F measure placed samples prepared in the same batch into strongly shared clusters.

Carried by the TCR beta cDNA libraries were unique molecular identifiers. From the PCR reads, TCRdb called clonotypes with MiXCR, one entry per CDR3 protein. The table includes 750,000 to 950,000 distinct CDR3 sequences, 40% to 55% detected once. In germline, CDR1 is DFQATT, CDR2 SNEGSKA (reference sequence). Trimming removed 5 bases from V and 4 bases from J; junction bases left unmatched: 15. The CDR3 extends over 16 amino acids. With regard to this clonotype: Its antigen is unknown.

Sequenced input: blood. The source is a girl between 5 and 17 years old with multiple sclerosis. The J gene is TRBJ2-3, the V gene TRBV20-1; 7 nucleotides line up with TRBD2. The CDR3 region is CSAHLLTSSWADTQYF. As DNA, the CDR3 is TGCAGTGCTCACCTGCTGACTAGCTCATGGGCAGATACGCAGTATTTT.